This T cell receptor (beta chain) was retrieved from a study of blood T cell repertoires in COVID-19. For the study at large: The United States, Italy and Spain were the sources of the acute and convalescent COVID-19 samples. From T cells, B-cell-depleted T cells, or PBMCs came the material, which was cDNA or gDNA.

As handled by the study authors: Nucleated cell counts were estimated from reference gene primer amplification. Profiled with immunoSEQ multiplex PCR; TCRdb holds only in-frame clones, not every one. V, J and clone size are taken as reported in that table, and D and trimming were inferred from the DNA itself. The sample has approximately 170,000 clones, about nine tenths seen once. J gave up 3 bases and V 2 bases, and 12 bases lay outside the gene matches. There are 17 residues in the CDR3. In germline, CDR1 is SGHVS, CDR2 FQNEAQ. The TCR sequence derives from a man aged 18 to 30 who had recovered from COVID-19. The V call is TRBV7-8, the J call TRBJ2-5; 7 bases line up with TRBD2. The specimen sequenced was peripheral blood. The CDR3 DNA reads TGTGCCAGCAGCTTATTGCGGACCGGGACTACCAAAGAGACCCAGTACTTC. Residues: CASSLLRTGTTKETQYF.